The present T cell receptor (beta chain) was sequenced within a study of tumour-infiltrating T cells in Burkitt lymphoma. Background on the study: Survival, overall and progression-free, tracked with productive clonality.

V was trimmed by 0 bases and J by 3 bases, leaving 3 bases between them. There are 12 residues in the CDR3. Germline assignment: CDR1 MNHNY and CDR2 SVGAGI (reference sequence). Repertoires were generated with immunoSEQ multiplex PCR, while TCRdb's copy carries only in-frame clones and drops some. The table has 14,000 or so clones, approximately 28% seen once. In this sample, this clone turned up a few times. This clonotype originated in a human donor with diffuse large B-cell lymphoma. Material: tumor tissue. The chain links TRBV6-6 to TRBJ2-7; D remains ambiguous. The CDR3 coding sequence is TGTGCCAGCAGTTACTCTAACTACGAGCAGTACTTC. Its translation is CASSYSNYEQYF.